The rows below give T cell receptor beta chains drawn from one sample of a study of identical twins. MiXCR, applied by TCRdb to the 5' RACE reads, yields one record per CDR3 protein. Among around 960,000 distinct CDR3 sequences listed, over 9% were seen once. This same sample was also part of a study on yellow fever vaccine responses in identical twins.

The specimen was PBMCs. The receptors stem from a woman younger than 35 in good health. CDR3s include the opening cysteine and the closing phenylalanine or tryptophan.

CDR3 protein: CASSHRLAGGRNTGELFF; V gene: TRBV4-1
CDR3 protein: CSAGTAWGEQYF; V gene: TRBV20-1
CDR3 protein: CASSPVSLGELFF; V gene: TRBV7-3
CDR3 protein: CSARDLLAAPLGELFF; V gene: TRBV20-1
CDR3 protein: CATSESNRDRVVGQFF; V gene: TRBV24-1
CDR3 protein: CASSLDTGYEQYF; V gene: TRBV5-1
CDR3 protein: CSARGLLGTNEQFF; V gene: TRBV20-1
CDR3 protein: CASSLGGEQYF; V gene: TRBV12-3/TRBV12-4
CDR3 protein: CASSQDSGLSYGYTF; V gene: TRBV3-1
CDR3 protein: CALSFPLGGSLGANVLTF; V gene: TRBV3-1
CDR3 protein: CASSSPVVETQYF; V gene: TRBV12-3/TRBV12-4
CDR3 protein: CASSSTGLSNSPLHF; V gene: TRBV12-3/TRBV12-4
CDR3 protein: CASSLYLGSYNEQFF; V gene: TRBV28
CDR3 protein: CATSRVRVSVGDRRYNEQFF; V gene: TRBV15
CDR3 protein: CASSLTGTDTQYF; V gene: TRBV12-3/TRBV12-4
CDR3 protein: CASSRQGVSHEKLFF; V gene: TRBV11-3
CDR3 protein: CASSSVSRYNEQFF; V gene: TRBV5-1
CDR3 protein: CASSFEGGPYNEQFF; V gene: TRBV5-1
CDR3 protein: CSARGRLDSGNTIYF; V gene: TRBV20-1
CDR3 protein: CASSPGASGNTGELFF; V gene: TRBV7-2
CDR3 protein: CASSQDGAVTNTGELFF; V gene: TRBV4-1
CDR3 protein: CATGGGIQYNEQFF; V gene: TRBV24-1
CDR3 protein: CAHKGRDGGELFF; V gene: TRBV6-2/TRBV6-3
CDR3 protein: CASSPPGRGGQPQHF; V gene: TRBV7-9
CDR3 protein: CSALLEGAWGNAEAFF; V gene: TRBV20-1
CDR3 protein: CSVGIGQGGWNEQFF; V gene: TRBV29-1
CDR3 protein: CASSLNSLGYEQYF; V gene: TRBV7-9
CDR3 protein: CASSSRTSDSYEQYF; V gene: TRBV28
CDR3 protein: CASSVTGVGARTDTQYF; V gene: TRBV2
CDR3 protein: CASSQGVTRSIDEQFF; V gene: TRBV4-2
CDR3 protein: CASRAASGFYEQYF; V gene: TRBV28
CDR3 protein: CAISEGGNQPQHF; V gene: TRBV10-3
CDR3 protein: CASSLDPGGHATF; V gene: TRBV11-2
CDR3 protein: CASRPTSDHTDTQYF; V gene: TRBV7-3
CDR3 protein: CASSYSVGVEAFF; V gene: TRBV6-5
CDR3 protein: CATSDPPSADTQYF; V gene: TRBV24-1
CDR3 protein: CSVELGNTIYF; V gene: TRBV29-1
CDR3 protein: CATSDPGTEQETQYF; V gene: TRBV24-1
CDR3 protein: CASSPTDYQPQHF; V gene: TRBV27
CDR3 protein: CASSADRFGNEQFF; V gene: TRBV7-9
CDR3 protein: CASGAGTSGFTDTQYF; V gene: TRBV7-9
CDR3 protein: CASSLGNNQPQHF; V gene: TRBV28